This is a list of T cell receptor beta chains from one sample in a study of high-grade serous ovarian cancer treatment subgroups. Data came from immunoSEQ multiplex PCR; TCRdb stores just in-frame clones and leaves some out. The table shows thousands of clones, with about 75% occurring only once. The sequenced sample consisted of tumor tissue. Receptor source: a human donor with high-grade serous ovarian cancer. Each CDR3 is given with its conserved first and last residue. The D gene is left open where the match is weak. Where a row states a size, it is once, few, many or the class of an expanded clone; other rows omit it.

TRBD1	TRBJ1-1	NA	TRBV5-1	CASSQRQGLNTEAFF	TGCGCCAGCAGCCAAAGACAGGGTTTGAACACTGAAGCTTTCTTT
NA	TRBJ1-6	once	TRBV11-2	CASSLGQAQGSPLHF	TGTGCCAGCAGCTTAGGGCAGGCACAGGGATCACCCCTCCACTTT
NA	TRBJ1-6	NA	TRBV6-4	CASSEAAPALHF	TGTGCCAGCAGTGAAGCGGCGCCCGCCCTCCACTTT
NA	TRBJ2-5	NA	TRBV6-1	CASSEGPSRETQYF	TGTGCCAGCAGTGAAGGGCCTAGCCGGGAGACCCAGTACTTC
NA	TRBJ2-7	NA	TRBV9	CASSVSWASDPYEQYF	TGTGCCAGCAGCGTAAGTTGGGCTAGCGATCCCTACGAGCAGTACTTC
NA	TRBJ2-7	medium-sized	TRBV14	CASSPVDSYEQYF	TGTGCCAGCAGCCCCGTGGACTCCTACGAGCAGTACTTC
NA	TRBJ1-1	NA	TRBV11-2	CASSQSRGSEAFF	TGTGCCAGCAGCCAGTCCCGGGGTTCTGAAGCTTTCTTT
NA	TRBJ1-2	few	TRBV7-9	CASSEISGGYTF	TGTGCCAGCAGCGAAATCAGCGGAGGCTACACCTTC
TRBD2	TRBJ2-3	once	TRBV27	CASSTSGSTDTQYF	TGTGCCAGCAGTACTAGCGGTAGCACAGATACGCAGTATTTT
TRBD1	TRBJ1-2	NA	TRBV9	CASSVTGGLGGYTF	TGTGCCAGCAGCGTGACAGGGGGTCTGGGTGGCTACACCTTC
TRBD1	TRBJ1-5	few	TRBV5-4	CASSRDRGHSNQPQHF	TGTGCCAGCAGCAGGGACAGGGGACATAGCAATCAGCCCCAGCATTTT
TRBD1	TRBJ2-5	NA	TRBV5-4	CASSLGTGIILSQETQYF	TGTGCCAGCAGCTTGGGGACAGGGATAATTCTTAGCCAAGAGACCCAGTACTTC
TRBD2	TRBJ2-1	NA	TRBV10-1	CASSESSGYNEQFF	TGCGCCAGCAGTGAGTCTAGCGGGTACAATGAGCAGTTCTTC
NA	TRBJ2-7	NA	TRBV12-2	CASLPGTGDYEQYF	TGTGCAAGTCTCCCGGGGACAGGAGACTACGAGCAGTACTTC
NA	TRBJ2-5	once	TRBV7-2	CASSLRHNQETQYF	TGTGCCAGCAGCTTACGACATAACCAAGAGACCCAGTACTTC
TRBD1	TRBJ2-3	NA	TRBV5-1	CASSLVGQVTDTQYF	TGCGCCAGCAGCTTGGTTGGACAGGTCACAGATACGCAGTATTTT
TRBD1	TRBJ1-1	few	TRBV19	CASSIRDRETEAFF	TGTGCCAGTAGTATCCGGGACAGGGAGACTGAAGCTTTCTTT
NA	TRBJ2-1	NA	TRBV5-1	CASSLAGDTYNEQFF	TGCGCCAGCAGCTTGGCTGGGGATACCTACAATGAGCAGTTCTTC
TRBD1	TRBJ1-2	NA	TRBV6-6	CASSPQRQGYYGYTF	TGTGCCAGCAGTCCCCAAAGACAGGGATACTATGGCTACACCTTC
NA	TRBJ1-5	NA	TRBV4-1	CASSQDGGTFNQPQHF	TGCGCCAGCAGCCAAGATGGCGGGACCTTCAATCAGCCCCAGCATTTT
NA	TRBJ1-1	NA	TRBV5-4	CASSPTGAGGEAFF	TGTGCCAGCAGCCCCACCGGGGCGGGGGGCGAAGCTTTCTTT
NA	TRBJ1-1	NA	TRBV2	CASRDYRDTEAFF	TGTGCCAGCAGGGATTACAGGGACACTGAAGCTTTCTTT
TRBD1	TRBJ1-2	NA	TRBV6-6	CASSDPWTGAYGYTF	TGTGCCAGCTCGGACCCTTGGACAGGAGCCTATGGCTACACCTTC
NA	TRBJ2-2	NA	TRBV30	CARNLGAPSTGELFF	TGTGCCCGGAATCTCGGGGCTCCGAGCACCGGGGAGCTGTTTTTT
TRBD2	TRBJ2-3	NA	TRBV18	CASSPWTSGGTDTQYF	TGTGCCAGCTCACCGTGGACTAGCGGGGGCACAGATACGCAGTATTTT
TRBD2	TRBJ2-1	NA	TRBV4-1	CASSQGRGGRYNEQFF	TGCGCCAGCAGCCAAGGGCGGGGGGGCCGCTACAATGAGCAGTTCTTC
TRBD2	TRBJ2-1	NA	TRBV6-1	CASLWRGGPSEQFF	TGTGCCAGCCTCTGGCGGGGGGGCCCTAGTGAGCAGTTCTTC
TRBD2	TRBJ2-3	NA	TRBV10-3	CAISQTSGGQDTQYF	TGTGCCATCAGCCAGACTAGCGGGGGGCAAGATACGCAGTATTTT
NA	TRBJ1-1	NA	TRBV6-5	CASSPGTEAFF	TGTGCCAGCAGTCCTGGCACTGAAGCTTTCTTT